This T cell receptor beta chain is from a study of blood T cell repertoires in COVID-19. CDR3 length: 15 residues. In germline, CDR1 is LGHDT, CDR2 YNNKEL (reference sequence). V lost 4 bases, J lost 2 bases, and 4 bases stayed unmatched. Individuals aged about 18 to 90 years were recruited from 24 US areas. Clones were sequenced by immunoSEQ multiplex PCR, and TCRdb holds only the in-frame ones, with some missing. The profile shows approximately 300,000 clones, roughly 85% of them singletons. This receptor was obtained from a woman aged 30 to 39 who had recovered from COVID-19. The V call is TRBV3-1 (or the pseudogene TRBV3-2), the J call TRBJ2-7; 11 bases match TRBD1. Sequencing was performed on PBMCs or T cells enriched from blood (not recorded which). The CDR3 region is CASSLPGQGAYEQYF. The DNA of the CDR3 is TGTGCCAGCAGCCTTCCGGGACAGGGGGCCTACGAGCAGTACTTC.